This section outlines one TCR beta chain sequence together with its context. The sample originates from a study of T cell changes during pregnancy in multiple sclerosis. V lost 2 bases, J lost 1 base, and 14 bases lay in between. The V gene's germline CDR1 is MNHEY and CDR2 SVGAGI. The CDR3 loop spans 16 amino acids. The assay was immunoSEQ multiplex PCR, and TCRdb's table has in-frame clones only and misses some. The table lists roughly 15,000 clones, roughly 84% of them singletons. The chain carries TRBV6-5 and TRBJ2-5; no firm D call. The specimen was CD8+ T cells from peripheral blood mononuclear cells, collected in the third trimester of pregnancy. The sequence came from a female donor in good health, enrolled as a control in a pregnancy study. The CDR3 DNA sequence: TGTGCCAGCAGTTACGTGGCTTCGATCCCCCAAGAGACCCAGTACTTC. Translating gives CASSYVASIPQETQYF.